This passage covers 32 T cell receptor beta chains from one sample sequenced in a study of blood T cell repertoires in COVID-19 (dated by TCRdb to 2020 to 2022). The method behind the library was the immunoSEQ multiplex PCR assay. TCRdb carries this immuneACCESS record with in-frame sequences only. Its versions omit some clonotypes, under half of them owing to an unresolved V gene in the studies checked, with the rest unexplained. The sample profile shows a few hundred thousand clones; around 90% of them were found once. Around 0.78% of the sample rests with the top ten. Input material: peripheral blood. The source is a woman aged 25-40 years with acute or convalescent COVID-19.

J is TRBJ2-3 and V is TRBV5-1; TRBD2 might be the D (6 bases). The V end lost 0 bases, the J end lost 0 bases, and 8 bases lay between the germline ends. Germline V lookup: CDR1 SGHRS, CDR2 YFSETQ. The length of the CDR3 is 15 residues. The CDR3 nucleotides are TGCGCCAGCAGCTTGGACGGGAGTAGCACAGATACGCAGTATTTT. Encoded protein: CASSLDGSSTDTQYF.

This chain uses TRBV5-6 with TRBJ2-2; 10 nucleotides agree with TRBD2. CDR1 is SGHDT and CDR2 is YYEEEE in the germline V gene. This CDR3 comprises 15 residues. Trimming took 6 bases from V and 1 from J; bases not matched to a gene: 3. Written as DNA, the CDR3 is TGTGCCAGCAACGGACTAGCGGTGAACACCGGGGAGCTGTTTTTT. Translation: CASNGLAVNTGELFF.

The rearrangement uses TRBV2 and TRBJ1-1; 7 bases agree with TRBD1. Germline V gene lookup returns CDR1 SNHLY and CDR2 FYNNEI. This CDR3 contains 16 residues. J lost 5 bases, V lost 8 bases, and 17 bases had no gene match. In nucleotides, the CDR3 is TGTGCCAGCGGACCGACAGGGCCCTTATTTGGGACTGAAGCTTTCTTT. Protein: CASGPTGPLFGTEAFF.

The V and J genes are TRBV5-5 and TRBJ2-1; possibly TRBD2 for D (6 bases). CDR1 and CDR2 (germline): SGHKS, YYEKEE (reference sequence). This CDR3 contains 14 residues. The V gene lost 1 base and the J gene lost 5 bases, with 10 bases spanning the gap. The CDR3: CASSLLGSHNEQFF. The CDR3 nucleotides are TGTGCCAGCAGCTTGCTCGGGAGCCACAATGAGCAGTTCTTC.

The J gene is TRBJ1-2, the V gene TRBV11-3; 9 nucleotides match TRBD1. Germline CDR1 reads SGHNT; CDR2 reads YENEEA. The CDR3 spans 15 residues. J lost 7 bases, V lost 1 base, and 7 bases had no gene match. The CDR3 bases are TGTGCCAGCAGCTTAGGTGGGGGACAGGGTGTTGGCTACACCTTC. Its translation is CASSLGGGQGVGYTF.

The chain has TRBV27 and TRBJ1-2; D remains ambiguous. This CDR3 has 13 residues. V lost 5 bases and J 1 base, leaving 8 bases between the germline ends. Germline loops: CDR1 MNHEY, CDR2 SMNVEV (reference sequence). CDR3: CASSGENNYGYTF. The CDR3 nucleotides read TGTGCCAGCAGTGGGGAGAATAACTATGGCTACACCTTC.

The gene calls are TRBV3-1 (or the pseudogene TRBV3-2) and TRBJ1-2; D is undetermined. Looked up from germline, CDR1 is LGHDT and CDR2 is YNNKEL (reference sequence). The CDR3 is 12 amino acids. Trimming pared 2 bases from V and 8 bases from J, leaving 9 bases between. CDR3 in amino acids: CASSQSLSGYTF. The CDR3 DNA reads TGTGCCAGCAGCCAAAGCCTTTCGGGCTACACCTTC.

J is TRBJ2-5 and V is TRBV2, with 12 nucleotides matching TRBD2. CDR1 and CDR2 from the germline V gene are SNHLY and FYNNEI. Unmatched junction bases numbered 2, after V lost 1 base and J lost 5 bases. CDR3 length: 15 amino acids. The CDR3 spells CASSEVLAGGETQYF. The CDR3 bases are TGTGCCAGCAGTGAAGTGCTAGCGGGAGGGGAGACCCAGTACTTC.

The CDR3 DNA follows: TGTGCCAGCAGTTACACCGTAGCGGGAGGCCGCCAATACTCCTACAATGAGCAGTTCTTC. This encodes CASSYTVAGGRQYSYNEQFF. V and J are TRBV6-2 or TRBV6-3 and TRBJ2-1, with 10 bases identical to TRBD2. Germline V gives CDR1 MNHEY, CDR2 SVGEGT. V was pared by 2 bases and J by 0 bases, with 13 bases of the junction left unmatched. This CDR3 is built from 20 residues.

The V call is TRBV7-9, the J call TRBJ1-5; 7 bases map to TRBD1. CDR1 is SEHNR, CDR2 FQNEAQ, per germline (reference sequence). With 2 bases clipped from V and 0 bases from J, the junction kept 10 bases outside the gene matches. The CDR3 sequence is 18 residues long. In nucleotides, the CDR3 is TGTGCCAGCAGCTTAAAGGGGGCCCACTTTTATAGCAATCAGCCCCAGCATTTT. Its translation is CASSLKGAHFYSNQPQHF. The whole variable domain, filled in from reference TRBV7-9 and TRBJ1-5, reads DTGVSQNPRHKITKRGQNVTFRCDPISEHNRLYWYRQTLGQGPEFLTYFQNEAQLEKSRLLSDRFSAERPKGSFSTLEIQRTEQGDSAMYLCASSLKGAHFYSNQPQHFGDGTRLSIL.

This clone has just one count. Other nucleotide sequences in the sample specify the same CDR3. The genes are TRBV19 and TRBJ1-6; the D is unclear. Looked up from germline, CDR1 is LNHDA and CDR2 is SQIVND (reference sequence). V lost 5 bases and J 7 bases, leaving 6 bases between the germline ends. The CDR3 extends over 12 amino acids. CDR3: CASSPSNSPLHF. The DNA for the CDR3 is TGTGCCAGTAGTCCATCCAATTCACCCCTCCACTTT.

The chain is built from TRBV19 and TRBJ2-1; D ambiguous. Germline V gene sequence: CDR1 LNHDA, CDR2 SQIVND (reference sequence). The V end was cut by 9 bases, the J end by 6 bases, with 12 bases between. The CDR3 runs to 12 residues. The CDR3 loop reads CASARVGNEQFF. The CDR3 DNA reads TGTGCCAGCGCCCGGGTAGGCAATGAGCAGTTCTTC.

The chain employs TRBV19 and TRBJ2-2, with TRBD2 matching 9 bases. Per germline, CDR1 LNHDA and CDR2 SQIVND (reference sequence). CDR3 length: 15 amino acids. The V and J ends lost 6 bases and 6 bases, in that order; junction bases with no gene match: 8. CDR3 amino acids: CASRKVAGDPGELFF. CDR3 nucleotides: TGTGCCAGTAGAAAGGTAGCGGGAGATCCCGGGGAGCTGTTTTTT.

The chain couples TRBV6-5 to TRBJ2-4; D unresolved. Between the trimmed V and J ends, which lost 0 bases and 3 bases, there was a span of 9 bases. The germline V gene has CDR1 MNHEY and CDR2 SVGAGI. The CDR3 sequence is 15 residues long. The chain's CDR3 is CASSYSQAGKNIQYF. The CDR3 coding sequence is TGTGCCAGCAGTTACTCGCAGGCTGGCAAAAACATTCAGTACTTC.

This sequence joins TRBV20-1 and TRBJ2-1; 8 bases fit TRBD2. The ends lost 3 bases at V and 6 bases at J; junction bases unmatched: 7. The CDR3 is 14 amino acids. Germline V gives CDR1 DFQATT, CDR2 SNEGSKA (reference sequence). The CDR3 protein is CSASSGSGSNEQFF. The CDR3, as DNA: TGCAGTGCTAGTAGTGGGAGCGGGAGCAATGAGCAGTTCTTC.

CDR3 DNA sequence: TGCGCCAGCAGCCAAGGCGTATCCTACGAGCAGTACTTC. It specifies CASSQGVSYEQYF. This chain joins TRBV4-1 and TRBJ2-7; D remains unclear. V lost 1 base to trimming and J lost 1 base, with 5 bases between them. The V gene's germline CDR1 is MGHRA and CDR2 YSYEKL. The CDR3 totals 13 residues.

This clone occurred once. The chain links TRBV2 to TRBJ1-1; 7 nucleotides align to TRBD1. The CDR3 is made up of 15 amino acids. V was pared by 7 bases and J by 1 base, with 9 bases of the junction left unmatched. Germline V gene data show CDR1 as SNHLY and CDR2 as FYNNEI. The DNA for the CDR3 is TGTGCCAGCATACAGGGGCGGAGGAGGAACACTGAAGCTTTCTTT. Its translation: CASIQGRRRNTEAFF.

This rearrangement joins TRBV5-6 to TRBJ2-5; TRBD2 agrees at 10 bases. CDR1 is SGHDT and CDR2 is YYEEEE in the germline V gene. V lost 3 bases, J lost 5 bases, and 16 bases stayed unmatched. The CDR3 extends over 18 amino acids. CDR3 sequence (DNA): TGTGCCAGCAGCTCGGGACTAGCGTTGGGGAATGTTTTTGAGACCCAGTACTTC. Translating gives CASSSGLALGNVFETQYF.

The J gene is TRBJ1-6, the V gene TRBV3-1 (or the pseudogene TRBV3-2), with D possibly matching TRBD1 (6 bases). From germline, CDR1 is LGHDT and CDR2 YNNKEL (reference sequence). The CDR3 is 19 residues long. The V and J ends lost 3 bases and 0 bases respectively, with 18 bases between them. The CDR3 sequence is CASSHIISGQSSYNSPLHF. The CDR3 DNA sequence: TGTGCCAGCAGCCATATCATCTCCGGACAGAGCTCCTATAATTCACCCCTCCACTTT.

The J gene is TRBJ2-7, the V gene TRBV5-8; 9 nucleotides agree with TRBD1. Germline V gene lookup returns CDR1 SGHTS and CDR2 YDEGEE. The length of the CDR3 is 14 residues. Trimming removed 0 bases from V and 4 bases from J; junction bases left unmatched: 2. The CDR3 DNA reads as TGTGCCAGCAGCTTGGGGACAGGGGAATACGAGCAGTACTTC. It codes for CASSLGTGEYEQYF.

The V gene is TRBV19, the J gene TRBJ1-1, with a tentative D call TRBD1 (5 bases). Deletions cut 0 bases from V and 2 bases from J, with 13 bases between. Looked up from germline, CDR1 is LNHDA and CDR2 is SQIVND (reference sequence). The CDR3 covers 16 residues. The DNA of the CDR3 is TGTGCCAGTAGTATAGATTCGCTCAGGGTTAACACTGAAGCTTTCTTT. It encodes CASSIDSLRVNTEAFF.

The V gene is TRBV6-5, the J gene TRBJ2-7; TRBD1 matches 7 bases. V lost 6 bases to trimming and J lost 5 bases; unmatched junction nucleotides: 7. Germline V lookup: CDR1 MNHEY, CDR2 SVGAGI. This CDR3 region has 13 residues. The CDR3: CASRVGTANEQYF. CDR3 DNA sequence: TGTGCCAGCAGGGTCGGGACAGCCAACGAGCAGTACTTC.

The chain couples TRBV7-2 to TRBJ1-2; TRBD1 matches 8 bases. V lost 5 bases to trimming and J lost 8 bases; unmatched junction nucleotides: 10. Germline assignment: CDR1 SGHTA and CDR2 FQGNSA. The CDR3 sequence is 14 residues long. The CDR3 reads CASSPGLGQAGYTF. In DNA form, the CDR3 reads TGTGCCAGCAGCCCCGGATTGGGACAGGCGGGCTACACCTTC.

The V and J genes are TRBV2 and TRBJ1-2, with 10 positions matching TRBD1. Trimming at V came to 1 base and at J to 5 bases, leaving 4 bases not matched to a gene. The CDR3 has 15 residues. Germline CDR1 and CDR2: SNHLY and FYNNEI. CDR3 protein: CASSEGQGAFYGYTF. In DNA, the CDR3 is TGTGCCAGCAGTGAAGGACAGGGGGCCTTTTATGGCTACACCTTC.

CDR3 sequence (DNA): TGCGCCAGCAGCCAAGAGGGACACTCAGCGGGGGAGACCCAGTACTTC. Amino acid sequence: CASSQEGHSAGETQYF. The chain couples TRBV4-3 to TRBJ2-5; TRBD2 is a possible D gene (7 bases). The V end lost 0 bases, the J end lost 5 bases, and 16 bases lay between the germline ends. This CDR3 is 16 amino acids long. CDR1 LGHNA and CDR2 YSLEER come from the germline V gene.

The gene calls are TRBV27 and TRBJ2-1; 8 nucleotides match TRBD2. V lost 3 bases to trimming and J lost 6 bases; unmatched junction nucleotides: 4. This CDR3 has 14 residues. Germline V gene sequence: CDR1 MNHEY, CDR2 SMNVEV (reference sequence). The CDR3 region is CASSFGTSANEQFF. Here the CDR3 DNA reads TGTGCCAGCAGTTTCGGGACTAGTGCCAATGAGCAGTTCTTC.

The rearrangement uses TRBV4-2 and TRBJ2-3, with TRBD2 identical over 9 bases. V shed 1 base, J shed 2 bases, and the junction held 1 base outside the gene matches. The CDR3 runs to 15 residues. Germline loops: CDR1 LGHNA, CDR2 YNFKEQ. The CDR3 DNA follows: TGTGCCAGCAGCCAAGGGACTAGCGCCACAGATACGCAGTATTTT. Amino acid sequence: CASSQGTSATDTQYF.

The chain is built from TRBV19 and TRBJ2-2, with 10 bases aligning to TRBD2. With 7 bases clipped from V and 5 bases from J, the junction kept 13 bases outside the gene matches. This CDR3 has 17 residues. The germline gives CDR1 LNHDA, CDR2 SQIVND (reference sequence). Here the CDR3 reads CASNLGASGSLTGELFF. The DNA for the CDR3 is TGTGCCAGTAATCTCGGAGCTAGCGGGAGTCTGACCGGGGAGCTGTTTTTT.

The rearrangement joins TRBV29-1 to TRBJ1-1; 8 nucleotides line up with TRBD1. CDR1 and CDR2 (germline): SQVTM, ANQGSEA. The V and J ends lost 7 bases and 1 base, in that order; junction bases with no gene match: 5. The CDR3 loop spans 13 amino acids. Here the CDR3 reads CSGGQGTNTEAFF. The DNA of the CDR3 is TGCAGCGGAGGACAGGGAACGAACACTGAAGCTTTCTTT.

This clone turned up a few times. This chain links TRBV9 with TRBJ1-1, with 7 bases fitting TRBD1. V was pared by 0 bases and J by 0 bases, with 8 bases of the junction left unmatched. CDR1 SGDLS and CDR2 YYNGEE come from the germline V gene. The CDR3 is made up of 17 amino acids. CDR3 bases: TGTGCCAGCAGCGTAGACCCGACAGGGATGATGAACACTGAAGCTTTCTTT. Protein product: CASSVDPTGMMNTEAFF.

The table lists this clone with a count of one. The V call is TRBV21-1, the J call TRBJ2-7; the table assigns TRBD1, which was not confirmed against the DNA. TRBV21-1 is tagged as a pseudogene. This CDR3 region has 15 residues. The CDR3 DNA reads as TGTGCCAGCAGCAAATGGGGGACAGGACCCTACGAGCAGTACTTC. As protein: CASSKWGTGPYEQYF.

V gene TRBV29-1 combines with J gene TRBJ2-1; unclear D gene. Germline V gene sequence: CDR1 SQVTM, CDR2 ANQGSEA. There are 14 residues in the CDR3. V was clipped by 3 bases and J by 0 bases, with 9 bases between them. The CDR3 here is CSVDVESSYNEQFF. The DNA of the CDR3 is TGCAGCGTTGATGTGGAGAGCTCCTACAATGAGCAGTTCTTC.